The 10 T cell receptor beta chains listed next were all sequenced from one sample in a study of cytomegalovirus exposure and HLA in healthy donors. In the PCR, 60 Vbeta and 13 Jbeta primers were used. Using immunoSEQ multiplex PCR, the repertoire was profiled, and TCRdb retains in-frame clones only, with some absent. This listing includes approximately 120,000 clones. The sequencing sample was made of PBMCs. The receptors originated from a young man in good health and CMV-seronegative.

This rearrangement joins TRBV10-3 to TRBJ1-2; possibly TRBD1 for D (5 bases). The ends were cut back, 2 bases at V and 2 bases at J, with 6 bases in the middle. Germline V gives CDR1 ENHRY, CDR2 SYGVKD. The CDR3 extends over 13 amino acids. CDR3 nucleotide sequence: TGTGCCATCAGTGAGAACAGGAACTATGGCTACACCTTC. Translating gives CAISENRNYGYTF.

The chain couples TRBV14 to TRBJ2-7; D remains unclear. Trimming left V 1 base short and J 5 bases short, with 21 bases between. The CDR3 totals 17 residues. Germline lookup yields CDR1 SGHDN and CDR2 FVKESK. CDR3 loop: CASSQGVRTSRSHEQYF. Here the CDR3 DNA reads TGTGCCAGCAGCCAAGGGGTCCGCACTTCTCGGAGCCACGAGCAGTACTTC.

The rearrangement joins TRBV2 to TRBJ2-5, with 10 bases matching TRBD1. CDR3 length: 13 residues. CDR1 is SNHLY, CDR2 FYNNEI, per germline. V dropped 4 bases and J dropped 4; count of bases not matched to a gene: 0. Here the CDR3 DNA reads TGTGCCAGCAGTGGGACAGGGGGAGAGACCCAGTACTTC. Translating it yields CASSGTGGETQYF.

The chain is built from TRBV11-3 and TRBJ2-1; 8 bases are a match to TRBD2. The junction had 7 bases not matched to a gene; V was cut back by 3 bases and J by 6 bases. Germline lookup yields CDR1 SGHNT and CDR2 YENEEA. The CDR3 contains 15 residues. CDR3 amino acids: CASSFGLAGLNEQFF. The CDR3, as DNA: TGTGCCAGCAGCTTTGGCCTAGCGGGTCTCAATGAGCAGTTCTTC.

The chain recombines TRBV28 with TRBJ2-1, with a possible D match to TRBD1 (5 bases). CDR3 length: 14 residues. V dropped 3 bases and J dropped 1 base, with 7 bases sitting between them. Germline V gene data show CDR1 as MDHEN and CDR2 as SYDVKM. Here the CDR3 reads CASSFYRSYNEQFF. In nucleotides, the CDR3 is TGTGCCAGCAGTTTCTACAGGTCCTACAATGAGCAGTTCTTC.

The chain joins TRBV6-5 to TRBJ2-2; TRBD1 aligns across 7 bases. Germline values: CDR1 MNHEY, CDR2 SVGAGI. CDR3 length: 15 residues. Unmatched junction bases numbered 5, after V lost 4 bases and J lost 3 bases. Written as DNA, the CDR3 is TGTGCCAGCAGTTTACAGGGGTGGGACACCGGGGAGCTGTTTTTT. Amino acid sequence: CASSLQGWDTGELFF.

The chain links TRBV5-1 to TRBJ2-1, with 7 nucleotides matching TRBD2. The CDR3 extends over 15 amino acids. V gave up 4 bases and J gave up 13 bases; unmatched junction bases: 17. Germline CDR1 SGHRS, CDR2 YFSETQ. The CDR3 here is CASSLRTSPAVPQFF. The DNA of the CDR3 is TGCGCCAGCAGCCTGCGGACTAGTCCAGCCGTTCCCCAGTTCTTC.

The genes are TRBV30 and TRBJ1-1; D call uncertain. Between the trimmed V and J ends, which lost 2 bases and 0 bases, there was a span of 7 bases. This CDR3 is 13 amino acids long. Looked up from germline, CDR1 is GTSNPN and CDR2 is SVGIG (reference sequence). The CDR3 coding sequence is TGTGCCTGGAGTCGATCTATGAACACTGAAGCTTTCTTT. It translates to CAWSRSMNTEAFF.

The genes are TRBV2 and TRBJ2-7; D possibly corresponds to TRBD2 (5 bases). V lost 3 bases and J lost 3, with 9 bases in between. Looked up from germline, CDR1 is SNHLY and CDR2 is FYNNEI. This CDR3 contains 13 residues. CDR3 DNA sequence: TGTGCCAGCAGTGACCGACGGGGCTACGAGCAGTACTTC. Amino acids: CASSDRRGYEQYF.

This chain connects TRBV10-1 to TRBJ2-3, with 7 bases that match TRBD2. V lost 4 bases and J lost 2; bases outside the gene matches: 6. Germline lookup yields CDR1 WNHNN and CDR2 SYGVQD (reference sequence). The CDR3 length is 15 residues. Written as DNA, the CDR3 is TGCGCCAGCAGTGGAGTAGCGGGTATCACAGATACGCAGTATTTT. It codes for CASSGVAGITDTQYF.